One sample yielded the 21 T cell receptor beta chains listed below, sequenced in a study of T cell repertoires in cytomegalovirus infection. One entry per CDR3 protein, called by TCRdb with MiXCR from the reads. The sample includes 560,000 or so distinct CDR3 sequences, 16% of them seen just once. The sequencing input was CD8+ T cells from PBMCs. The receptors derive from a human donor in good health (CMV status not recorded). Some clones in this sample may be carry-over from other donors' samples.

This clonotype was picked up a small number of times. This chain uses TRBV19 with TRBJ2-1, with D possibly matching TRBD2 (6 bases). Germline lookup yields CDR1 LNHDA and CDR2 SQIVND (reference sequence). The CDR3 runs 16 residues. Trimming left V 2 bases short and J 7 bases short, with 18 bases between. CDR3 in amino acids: CASSIRNPGAGNEQFF. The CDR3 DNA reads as TGTGCCAGTAGTATAAGGAACCCCGGTGCGGGGAATGAGCAGTTCTTC.

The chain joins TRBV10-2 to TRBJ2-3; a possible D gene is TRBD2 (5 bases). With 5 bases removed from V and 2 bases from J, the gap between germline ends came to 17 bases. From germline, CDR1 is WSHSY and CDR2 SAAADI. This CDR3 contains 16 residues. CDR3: CASSPGLGGYTDTQYF. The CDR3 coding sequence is TGCGCCAGCAGTCCGGGGTTGGGCGGATACACAGATACGCAGTATTTT.

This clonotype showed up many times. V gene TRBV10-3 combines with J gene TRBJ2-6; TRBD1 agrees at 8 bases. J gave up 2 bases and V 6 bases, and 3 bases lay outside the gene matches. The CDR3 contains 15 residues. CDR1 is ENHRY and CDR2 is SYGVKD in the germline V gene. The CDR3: CAIRLTGAGANVLTF. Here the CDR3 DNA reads TGTGCCATCAGGTTGACAGGGGCTGGGGCCAACGTCCTGACTTTC.

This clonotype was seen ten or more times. In DNA, the CDR3 is TGTGCCAGCAGCCCCCCAAACAATGAGCAGTTCTTC. Its translation: CASSPPNNEQFF. The chain uses TRBV7-6 and TRBJ2-1; no clear D gene. The CDR3 is 12 amino acids. V lost 5 bases, J lost 5 bases, and 7 bases lay in between. The V gene's germline CDR1 is SGHVS and CDR2 FNYEAQ.

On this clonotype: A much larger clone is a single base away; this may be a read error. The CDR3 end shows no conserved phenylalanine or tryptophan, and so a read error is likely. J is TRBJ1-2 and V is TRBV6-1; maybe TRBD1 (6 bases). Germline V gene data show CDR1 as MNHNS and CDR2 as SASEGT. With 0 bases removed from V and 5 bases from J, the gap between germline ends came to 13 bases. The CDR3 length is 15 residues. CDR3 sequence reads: CASSEAFDRTYGYTV. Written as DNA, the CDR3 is TGTGCCAGCAGTGAAGCGTTCGACAGGACGTATGGCTACACCGTC.

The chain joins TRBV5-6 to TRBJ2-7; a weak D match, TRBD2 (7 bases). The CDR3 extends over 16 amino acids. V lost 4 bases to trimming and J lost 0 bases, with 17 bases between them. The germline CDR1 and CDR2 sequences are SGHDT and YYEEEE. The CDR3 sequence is CASSPGWGGHSYEQYF. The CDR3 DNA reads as TGTGCCAGCAGCCCGGGCTGGGGGGGACACTCCTACGAGCAGTACTTC.

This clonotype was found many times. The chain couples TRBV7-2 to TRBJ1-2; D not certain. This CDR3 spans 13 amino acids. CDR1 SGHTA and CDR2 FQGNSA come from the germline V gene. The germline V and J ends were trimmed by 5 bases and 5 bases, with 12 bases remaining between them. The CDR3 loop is CASSSIVLYGYTF. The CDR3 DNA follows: TGTGCCAGCAGCAGTATTGTCCTTTATGGCTACACCTTC. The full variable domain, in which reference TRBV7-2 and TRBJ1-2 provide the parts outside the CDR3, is GAGVSQSPSNKVTEKGKDVELRCDPISGHTALYWYRQSLGQGLEFLIYFQGNSAPDKSGLPSDRFSAERTGGSVSTLTIQRTQQEDSAVYLCASSSIVLYGYTFGSGTRLTVV.

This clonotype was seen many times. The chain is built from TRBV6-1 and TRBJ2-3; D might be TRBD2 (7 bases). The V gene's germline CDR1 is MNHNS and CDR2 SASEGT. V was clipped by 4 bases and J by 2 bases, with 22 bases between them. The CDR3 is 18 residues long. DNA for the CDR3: TGTGCCAGCAGTGGACCCCAAAGACGGGGGGCCCCCACAGATACGCAGTATTTT. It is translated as CASSGPQRRGAPTDTQYF.

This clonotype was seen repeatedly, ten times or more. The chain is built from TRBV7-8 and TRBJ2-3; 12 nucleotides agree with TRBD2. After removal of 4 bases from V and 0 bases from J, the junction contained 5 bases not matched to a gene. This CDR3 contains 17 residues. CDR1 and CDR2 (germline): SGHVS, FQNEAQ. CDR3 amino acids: CASSSGLAGSSTDTQYF. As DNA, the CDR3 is TGTGCCAGCAGCTCAGGACTAGCGGGGAGTAGCACAGATACGCAGTATTTT.

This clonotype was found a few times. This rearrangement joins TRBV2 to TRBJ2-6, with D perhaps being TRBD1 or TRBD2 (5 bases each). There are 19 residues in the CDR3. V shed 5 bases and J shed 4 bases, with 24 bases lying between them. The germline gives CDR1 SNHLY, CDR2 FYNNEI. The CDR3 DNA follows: TGTGCCAGCAGTACCGACCCCTGGGGACGCCGGGTAGGGGCCAACGTCCTGACTTTC. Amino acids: CASSTDPWGRRVGANVLTF.

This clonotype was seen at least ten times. The CDR3: CASSQDPWPQHF. The DNA of the CDR3 is TGTGCCAGCAGCCAGGATCCATGGCCCCAGCATTTT. The chain recombines TRBV7-8 with TRBJ1-5; D remains unclear. Germline loops: CDR1 SGHVS, CDR2 FQNEAQ. CDR3 size: 12 residues. Trimming cost V 5 bases and J 9 bases, with 11 bases left between them.

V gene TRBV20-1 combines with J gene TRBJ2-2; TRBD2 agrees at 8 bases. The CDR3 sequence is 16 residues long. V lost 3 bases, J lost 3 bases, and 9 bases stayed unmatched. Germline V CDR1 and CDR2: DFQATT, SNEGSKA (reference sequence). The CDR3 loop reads CSARGAGREDTGELFF. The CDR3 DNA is TGCAGTGCTAGGGGAGCGGGGCGGGAGGACACCGGGGAGCTGTTTTTT.

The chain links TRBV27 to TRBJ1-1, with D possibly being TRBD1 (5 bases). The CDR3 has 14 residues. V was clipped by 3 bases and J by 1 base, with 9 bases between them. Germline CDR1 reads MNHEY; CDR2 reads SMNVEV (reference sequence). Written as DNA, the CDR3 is TGTGCCAGCAGTTTTTTACAGGAGAACACTGAAGCTTTCTTT. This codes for CASSFLQENTEAFF.

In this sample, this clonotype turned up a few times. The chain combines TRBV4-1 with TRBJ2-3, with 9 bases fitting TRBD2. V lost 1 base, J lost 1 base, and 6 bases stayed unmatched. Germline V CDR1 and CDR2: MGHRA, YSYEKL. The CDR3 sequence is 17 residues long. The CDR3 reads CASSQGAGGARTDTQYF. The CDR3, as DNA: TGCGCCAGCAGCCAAGGGGCGGGGGGGGCCCGCACAGATACGCAGTATTTT.

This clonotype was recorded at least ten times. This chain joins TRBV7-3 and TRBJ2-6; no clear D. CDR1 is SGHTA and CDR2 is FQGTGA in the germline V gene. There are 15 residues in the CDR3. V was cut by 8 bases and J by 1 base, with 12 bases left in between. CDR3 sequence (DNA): TGTGCCAGCGCCTACTATAAGTCTGGGGCCAACGTCCTGACTTTC. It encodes CASAYYKSGANVLTF.

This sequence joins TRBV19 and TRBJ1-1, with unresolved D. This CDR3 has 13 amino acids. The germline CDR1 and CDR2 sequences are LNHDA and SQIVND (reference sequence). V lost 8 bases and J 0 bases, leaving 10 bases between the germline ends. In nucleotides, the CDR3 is TGTGCCAGTTTTGGTGGACTGAACACTGAAGCTTTCTTT. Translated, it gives CASFGGLNTEAFF.

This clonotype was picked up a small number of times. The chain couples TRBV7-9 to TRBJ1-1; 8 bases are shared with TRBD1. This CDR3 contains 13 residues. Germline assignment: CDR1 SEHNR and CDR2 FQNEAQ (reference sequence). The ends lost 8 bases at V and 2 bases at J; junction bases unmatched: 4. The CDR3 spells CASRQGINTEAFF. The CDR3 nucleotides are TGTGCCAGCCGACAGGGGATCAACACTGAAGCTTTCTTT.

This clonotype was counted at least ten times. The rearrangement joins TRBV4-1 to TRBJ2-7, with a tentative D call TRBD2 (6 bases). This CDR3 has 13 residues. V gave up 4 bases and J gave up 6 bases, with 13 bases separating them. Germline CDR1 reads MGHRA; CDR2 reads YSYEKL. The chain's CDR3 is CASSPHWGGEQYF. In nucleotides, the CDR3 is TGCGCCAGCAGCCCCCATTGGGGAGGCGAGCAGTACTTC.

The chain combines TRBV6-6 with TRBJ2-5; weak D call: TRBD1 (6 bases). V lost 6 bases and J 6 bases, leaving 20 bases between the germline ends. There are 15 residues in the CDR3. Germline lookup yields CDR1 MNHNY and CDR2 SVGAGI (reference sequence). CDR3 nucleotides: TGTGCCAGCAGACCTAGGGACCGGGACATAAAGACCCAGTACTTC. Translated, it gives CASRPRDRDIKTQYF.

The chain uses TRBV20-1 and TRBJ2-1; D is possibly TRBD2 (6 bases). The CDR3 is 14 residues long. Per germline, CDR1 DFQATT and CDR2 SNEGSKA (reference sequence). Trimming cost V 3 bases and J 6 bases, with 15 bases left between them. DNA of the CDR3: TGCAGTGCTAGTTCCCTTGGGGGGATCAATGAGCAGTTCTTC. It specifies CSASSLGGINEQFF.

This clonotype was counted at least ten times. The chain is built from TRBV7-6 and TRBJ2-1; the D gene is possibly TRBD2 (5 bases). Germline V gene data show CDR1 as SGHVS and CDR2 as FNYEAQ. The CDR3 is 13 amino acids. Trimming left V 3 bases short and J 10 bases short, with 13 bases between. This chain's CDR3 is CASSLAGIREQFF. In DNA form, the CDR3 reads TGTGCCAGCAGCTTGGCCGGGATTAGGGAGCAGTTCTTC.